This T cell receptor beta chain was sequenced during a study of cytomegalovirus exposure and HLA in healthy donors (dated by TCRdb to about 2017). Turning to the overall study: An earlier analysis of some 600 of the donors reported under 300 Gb of sequence data and 117 million unique TCR beta sequences obtained from around 180 million T cells. The study combined high-throughput TCR immunosequencing, statistical association of individual TCRs with disease status, and machine learning to predict cytomegalovirus infection status. Among some 400 genotyped donors of the cohort, an average of roughly 240,000 unique TCR beta nucleotide sequences were sequenced per donor, around 20% of them non-productive. The study profiled the T cell repertoires of about 640 subjects by immunosequencing and related them to cytomegalovirus serostatus. An earlier analysis of around 640 of the donors used high-throughput TCR beta sequencing to judge whether each TCR beta V gene segment behaved as functional or pseudogenic. Four to six DR-DQ haplotypes were handled as single units for association and clustering because linkage in the cohort was strong. Along with the roughly 700-subject first cohort, a separate validation cohort of over a hundred different subjects was used. In the later analysis, no new phenotypic data were used to find candidate immune exposures; instead, reliance was placed on TCR beta sequences and their occurrence across donors. In a later analysis, previously published TCR beta repertoires from 550 to 700 donors were re-analyzed and high-resolution HLA genotyping was added so that TCR occurrence patterns could be studied. Donor age, sex, ethnicity and CMV serostatus were compiled together with the repertoire data. Every discovery cohort repertoire had been produced on one sequencing platform. The study aimed to test whether cataloging public T cell receptors could reveal signatures of past pathogen exposure. HLA typing covered class I and class II loci at four-digit resolution. An early release that covered about 600 HLA-typed donors contained approximately 290 gigabases of sequencing data and some 87 million unique TCR sequences. Typing coverage differed by locus: A, B, C, DRB1 and DQB1 were typed in roughly 620-630 donors, DQA1 in 500 to 550, DPA1 in 600 to 610, and DPB1 in 450 to 480. Of the 350 to 400 genotyped donors, roughly 80% fell in the genetic ancestry cluster associated with self-reported Caucasian donors. In a later genetic analysis, genome-wide SNP genotypes for about three fifths of the roughly 670 donors were used, and that subset was treated as a discovery cohort.

As concerns this clone: The specificity of this receptor is unknown.

Receptors were amplified or captured by the immunoSEQ multiplex PCR assay. A mixture of 60 forward primers for TCR Vbeta segments and 13 reverse primers for TCR Jbeta segments was used in the multiplex PCR. The CDR3 region of rearranged TCR beta genes was amplified from genomic DNA with a multiplex PCR assay. On the Illumina HiSeq System, the amplified TCR beta libraries were sequenced as 87-base-pair reads. Under the source paper's analysis protocol: In a later analysis, roughly 80 million unique TCR beta chains were counted across the 500 to 850 repertoires, and roughly 11 million of these chains were shared by at least two donors. Raw reads were error-corrected and collapsed into unique sequences with a nearest-neighbor algorithm that merged closely related sequences to remove PCR and sequencing errors. Alignment of CDR3 sequences to IMGT reference sequences was used to assign V, D and J gene segments. For a sequence to be retained, a match of at least six nucleotides was required to both a V gene segment and a J gene segment. Rearrangements were classified as productive when the CDR3 lacked stop codons and remained in frame with V and J, and all other rearrangements were classified as non-productive. Following IMGT convention, CDR3 was defined as the stretch from the second conserved V-encoded cysteine to the conserved J-encoded phenylalanine. The earlier analysis of approximately 500 of the donors excluded sequences that lacked an unambiguous match to a single V gene segment. In an earlier analysis of approximately 590 of the donors, a V segment was called functional when productive rearrangements were above 56.7%, and segregating when the standard deviation between donors exceeded 5%. A statistical classification framework was built for diagnosing cytomegalovirus status from the catalog of TCR beta chain sequences. In a later analysis, V and J genes were assigned by comparing TCR nucleotide sequences against IMGT/GENE-DB human TR gene sequences. In a later analysis, CDR3 sequences and most-parsimonious VDJ recombination scenarios were assigned using the TCRdist pipeline. In a later analysis, every TCR beta chain was defined by the combination of its CDR3 amino acid sequence and its V-gene family, and reads without a unique V-gene family were dropped. To address suspected cross-contamination and a sequencing artifact, a later analysis removed 550 to 750 highly shared, low-generation-probability nucleotide sequences. In a later analysis, a clonal expansion index was calculated for each public chain from normalized within-repertoire ranks of inferred template counts. Generation probabilities in a later analysis came from a VDJ recombination model fitted to out-of-frame rearrangements, and those results were checked against IGoR. A later analysis scored TCR-TCR, TCR-HLA and TCR-CMV co-occurrence with hypergeometric tests, applying a repertoire-size bias correction to TCR pairs. To estimate false discovery rates, a later analysis permuted the HLA or CMV assignments 20 times. In a later analysis, co-occurring TCRs were grouped with DBSCAN, and TCRdist sequence similarity was added when clustering was performed within HLA-allele-positive subsets. Repertoires with fewer than 30,000 or more than 120,000 public chains, plus five repertoires with anomalous nucleotide sharing, were excluded from co-occurrence clustering. The immuneACCESS repertoire file appears here via TCRdb, limited to in-frame rearrangements. These files lack a portion of the clones; in checked studies, under half of the deficit traces to unresolved V genes, and the cause of the others is not known. The V and J calls and clone size come from that table; D and trimming were worked out from the DNA. This sample's records show 50,000 to 70,000 clones. 3.5% to 4.5% of the sample lies in the top ten.

The cohort was made up of roughly 670 healthy bone marrow donors. At the time of sampling, every cohort member was nominally healthy, though immune exposures that went unrecorded were likely present. The donor tested CMV seronegative, placing the donor among the roughly 340 seronegative members of the cohort. Each donor provided a peripheral blood sample, and peripheral blood mononuclear cells were used for TCR beta sequencing. The Qiagen DNeasy Blood Extraction Kit was used to extract genomic DNA from the blood cell samples. General conclusions and limits of the study: It was suggested by the authors that the approach could potentially be generalized to other disease states and immunological phenotypes. Immune exposure information for the cohort was limited to CMV serostatus. The cohort was sequenced for TCR beta chains only, and without alpha or paired-chain data the features that could be detected were limited. V-gene and J-gene trimming of TCR beta chains was associated with a missense DCLRE1C variant in a later genetic analysis, and the association was replicated in an independent cohort. The study gave a list of about 150 TCR beta chains associated with cytomegalovirus. Because counts were too low, seventeen rarely observed V segments, including chromosome 9 orphons, were left out of the earlier analysis of roughly 600 of the donors. Broadly in line with IMGT annotations, most TCR beta V segments showed up in productive rearrangements about 90% or about 30% of the time in an earlier analysis of 450 to 600 of the donors. Presence/absence analyses assumed roughly uniform sequencing depth across donors, an assumption that may not hold. Compared with the roughly 670-donor mean, donors in an Asian-associated ancestry cluster had fewer N-insertions in productive TCRs, according to a later genetic analysis. In a later analysis, several top co-occurrence clusters were reported to appear linked to parvovirus B19, influenza, CMV and Epstein-Barr virus. In vitro tests confirmed that a few of the cytomegalovirus-associated TCR beta chains recognize cytomegalovirus antigens. Strong co-occurrence of HLA alleles, especially DR and DQ, made assigning TCR associations to individual alleles difficult. Specific HLA alleles were associated with some 15,000 TCR beta sequences at a false discovery rate of 0.05 in a later analysis. The classifier was reported to diagnose cytomegalovirus status with high specificity and sensitivity in both the original cohort and the validation cohort. The sequencing pipeline was judged likely to have produced a cluster of highly shared sequence variants as a technical artifact. In a later analysis, TCR association rates were found to vary across HLA loci, with the most associated TCRs seen for DRB1 alleles and the fewest for HLA-C alleles. A later analysis found that most CMV-associated TCR beta chains appeared HLA-restricted, with HLA associations seemingly driven largely by CMV exposure. Linkage disequilibrium might explain the correlated functional status among segregating V segments, but an unknown experimental factor could not be excluded. Because HLA typing was missing for some donors at each locus, association tests included only the typed subset. A later analysis found that HLA-associated TCR beta chains were more clonally expanded and had lower generation probabilities than equally common non-associated chains. Across donors, most TCR sequences were observed very rarely, whereas some public TCRs were present in many individuals. A further reported finding was that TCR beta sequences accurately predicted the HLA-A and HLA-B alleles for most subjects in the first cohort.

The sequence was collected from a male donor in good health and CMV-seronegative. Sequences were obtained from PBMCs.

At the DNA level, the sequence is TGTGCCGGGTCAAGCGGGAGATCGAACACCGGGGAGCTGTTTTTT. Its coded protein is CAGSSGRSNTGELFF. The sequence joins TRBV30 to TRBJ2-2; 8 central nucleotides agree with TRBD2. Looking up the germline V gene (reference sequence) yields CDR1 GTSNPN and CDR2 SVGIG. Taken from cysteine to phenylalanine, the CDR3 has 15 residues. CDR3 DNA only is kept here, 45 bases in frame from base 1. Unmatched junction bases come to 8, with V trimmed by 8 bases and J by 0 bases.